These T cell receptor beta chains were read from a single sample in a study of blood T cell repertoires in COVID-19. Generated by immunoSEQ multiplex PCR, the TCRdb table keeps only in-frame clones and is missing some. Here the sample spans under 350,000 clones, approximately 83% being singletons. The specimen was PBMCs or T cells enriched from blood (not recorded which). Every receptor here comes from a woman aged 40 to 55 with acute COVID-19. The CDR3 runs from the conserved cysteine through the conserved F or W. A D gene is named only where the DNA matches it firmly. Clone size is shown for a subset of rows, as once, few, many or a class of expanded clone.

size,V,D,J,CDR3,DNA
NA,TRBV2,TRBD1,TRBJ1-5,CASSGQDNQPQHF,TGTGCCAGCTCTGGACAGGACAATCAGCCCCAGCATTTT
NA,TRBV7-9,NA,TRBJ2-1,CASSPRVSYNEQFF,TGTGCCAGCAGCCCCCGGGTTTCCTACAATGAGCAGTTCTTC
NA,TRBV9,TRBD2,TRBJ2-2,CASSAHHGGATGELFF,TGTGCCAGCAGCGCTCATCACGGGGGGGCCACCGGGGAGCTGTTTTTT
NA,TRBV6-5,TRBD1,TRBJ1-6,CASSKGAVGSPLHF,TGTGCCAGCAGTAAGGGGGCAGTAGGATCACCCCTCCACTTT
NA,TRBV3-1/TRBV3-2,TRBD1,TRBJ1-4,CASSRRQGHEKLFF,TGTGCCAGCAGCCGCCGACAGGGTCACGAAAAACTGTTTTTT
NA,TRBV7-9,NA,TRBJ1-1,CASSLPAGNTEAFF,TGTGCCAGCAGCTTACCTGCGGGAAACACTGAAGCTTTCTTT
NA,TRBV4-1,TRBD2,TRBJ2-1,CASSQPERRAGSSHEQFF,TGCGCCAGCAGCCAGCCCGAACGAAGAGCGGGATCTTCTCATGAGCAGTTCTTC
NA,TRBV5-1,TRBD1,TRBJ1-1,CASSPSLIITGGSWNTEAFF,TGCGCCAGCAGCCCCTCTCTTATTATTACAGGGGGGAGTTGGAACACTGAAGCTTTCTTT
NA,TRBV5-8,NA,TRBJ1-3,CASSLLSGNTIYF,TGTGCCAGCAGCTTGCTCTCTGGAAACACCATATATTTT
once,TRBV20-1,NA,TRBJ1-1,CSAYRNTEAFF,TGCAGTGCTTACAGGAACACTGAAGCTTTCTTT
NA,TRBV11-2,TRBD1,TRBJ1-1,CASSPRDRGTEAFF,TGTGCCAGCAGCCCACGGGACAGGGGTACTGAAGCTTTCTTT
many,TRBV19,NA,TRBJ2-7,CASSIGTGEQYF,TGTGCCAGTAGTATAGGAACAGGCGAGCAGTACTTC
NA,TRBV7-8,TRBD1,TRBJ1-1,CASSPRTGGPEAFF,TGTGCCAGCAGCCCGCGGACAGGGGGGCCTGAAGCTTTCTTT
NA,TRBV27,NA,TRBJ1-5,CASGLGQPQHF,TGTGCCAGCGGCTTGGGCCAGCCCCAGCATTTT
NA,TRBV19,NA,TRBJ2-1,CATTAGNEQFF,TGTGCCACCACTGCAGGGAATGAGCAGTTCTTC
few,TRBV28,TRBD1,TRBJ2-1,CASSPMGTGGYSSGSRNNEQFF,TGTGCCAGCAGTCCCATGGGGACAGGGGGCTACTCTAGCGGGAGTCGGAACAATGAGCAGTTCTTC
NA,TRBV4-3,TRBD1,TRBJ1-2,CASSQDPQGATGYTF,TGCGCCAGCAGCCAAGATCCTCAGGGGGCAACTGGCTACACCTTC
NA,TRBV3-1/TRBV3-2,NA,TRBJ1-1,CASSQGTASIEAFF,TGTGCCAGCAGCCAAGGGACAGCAAGCATTGAAGCTTTCTTT
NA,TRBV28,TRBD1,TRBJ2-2,CASSSGTGYTGELFF,TGTGCCAGCAGTTCCGGGACAGGGTACACCGGGGAGCTGTTTTTT
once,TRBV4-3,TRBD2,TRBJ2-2,CASSLIAGGTGELFF,TGCGCCAGCAGCCTCATAGCGGGGGGCACCGGGGAGCTGTTTTTT
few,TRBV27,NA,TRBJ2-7,CASSLSTVSTYEQYF,TGTGCCAGCAGTTTATCCACAGTTTCGACCTACGAGCAGTACTTC
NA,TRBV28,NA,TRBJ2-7,CASSSRQGGNWMVYEQYF,TGTGCCAGCAGTTCCAGGCAGGGGGGCAACTGGATGGTCTACGAGCAGTACTTC
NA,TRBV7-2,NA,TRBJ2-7,CASSQTGSYEQYF,TGTGCCAGCAGCCAAACAGGCTCCTACGAGCAGTACTTC
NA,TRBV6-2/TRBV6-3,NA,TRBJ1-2,CASSYGQYGYTF,TGTGCCAGCAGTTACGGGCAGTATGGCTACACCTTC
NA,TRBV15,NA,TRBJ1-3,CATAMGGSGNTIYF,TGTGCCACCGCCATGGGAGGGAGTGGAAACACCATATATTTT
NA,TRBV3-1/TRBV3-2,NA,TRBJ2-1,CASSHRGSYNEQFF,TGTGCCAGCAGCCATCGCGGGTCCTACAATGAGCAGTTCTTC
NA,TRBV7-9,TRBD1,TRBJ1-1,CASSSRQGMNTEAFF,TGTGCCAGCAGCTCTAGACAGGGGATGAACACTGAAGCTTTCTTT
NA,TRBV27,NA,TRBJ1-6,CASSKKSGYNSPLHF,TGTGCCAGCAGTAAAAAATCGGGTTATAATTCACCCCTCCACTTT
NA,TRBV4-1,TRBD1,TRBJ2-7,CASSQVGTGASYEQYF,TGCGCCAGCAGCCAAGTCGGGACAGGCGCCTCCTACGAGCAGTACTTC
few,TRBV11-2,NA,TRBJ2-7,CASSLERQTYEQYF,TGTGCCAGCAGCTTAGAGAGACAGACCTACGAGCAGTACTTC
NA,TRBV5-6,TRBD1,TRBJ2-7,CASSPLGTGVYEQYF,TGTGCCAGCAGTCCCCTCGGGACAGGGGTCTACGAGCAGTACTTC
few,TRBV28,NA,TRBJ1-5,CASRNQGYSNQPQHF,TGTGCCAGCAGAAACCAGGGATATAGCAATCAGCCCCAGCATTTT
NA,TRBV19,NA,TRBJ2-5,CASSIPSRFETQYF,TGTGCCAGTAGTATTCCCTCTAGATTCGAGACCCAGTACTTC
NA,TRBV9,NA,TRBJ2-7,CASSVGAGTSYEQYF,TGTGCCAGCAGCGTAGGGGCAGGAACCTCCTACGAGCAGTACTTC
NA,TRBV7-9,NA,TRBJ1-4,CGISRGGRKNEKLFF,TGCGGAATTTCCCGCGGGGGGAGGAAAAATGAAAAACTGTTTTTT
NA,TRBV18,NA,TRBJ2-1,CASSPFSGEGNEQFF,TGTGCCAGCTCACCATTTTCGGGAGAGGGAAATGAGCAGTTCTTC
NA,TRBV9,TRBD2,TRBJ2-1,CASSVGASGGTEQFF,TGTGCCAGCAGCGTTGGGGCTAGCGGGGGGACTGAGCAGTTCTTC
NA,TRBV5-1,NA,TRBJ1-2,CASSRGEDNYGYTF,TGCGCCAGCAGCCGAGGGGAGGATAACTATGGCTACACCTTC
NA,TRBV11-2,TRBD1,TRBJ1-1,CASSLDIRQGGTEAFF,TGTGCCAGCAGCTTAGATATCAGACAGGGGGGCACTGAAGCTTTCTTT
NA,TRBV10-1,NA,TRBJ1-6,CASSVGLNRAYNSPLHF,TGCGCCAGCAGTGTTGGCTTGAACAGGGCATATAATTCACCCCTCCACTTT
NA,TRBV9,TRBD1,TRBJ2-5,CASSVSTGGGLGETQYF,TGTGCCAGCAGCGTATCGACAGGGGGTGGCCTTGGGGAGACCCAGTACTTC
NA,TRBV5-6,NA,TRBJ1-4,CASSLGGLNEKLFF,TGTGCCAGCAGCTTAGGAGGGCTGAATGAAAAACTGTTTTTT
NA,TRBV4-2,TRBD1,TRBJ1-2,CASSLDRDPARGYTF,TGTGCCAGCAGCCTGGACAGGGACCCTGCGAGAGGCTACACCTTC
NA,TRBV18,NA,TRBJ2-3,CASSPVQALGDTQYF,TGTGCCAGCTCACCAGTTCAAGCCCTCGGAGATACGCAGTATTTT
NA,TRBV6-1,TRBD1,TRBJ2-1,CASSELTGKEQFF,TGTGCCAGCAGTGAATTGACAGGGAAGGAGCAGTTCTTC
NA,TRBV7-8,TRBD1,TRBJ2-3,CASSFRGWGTDTQYF,TGTGCCAGCAGCTTCAGGGGGTGGGGGACAGATACGCAGTATTTT
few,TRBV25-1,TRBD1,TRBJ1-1,CASSESGTAAEAFF,TGTGCCAGCAGTGAATCCGGGACAGCGGCTGAAGCTTTCTTT
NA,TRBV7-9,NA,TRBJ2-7,CASSPGDYEQYF,TGTGCCAGCAGCCCAGGGGACTACGAGCAGTACTTC
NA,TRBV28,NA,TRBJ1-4,CASSLWGAGEKLFF,TGTGCCAGCAGTTTATGGGGGGCGGGTGAAAAACTGTTTTTT
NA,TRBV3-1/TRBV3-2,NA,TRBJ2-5,CASSRGTQGRETQYF,TGTGCCAGCAGCCGGGGGACCCAGGGGCGAGAGACCCAGTACTTC